This entry lists 19 T cell receptor beta chains sequenced from one sample in a study of T cell repertoires in cytomegalovirus infection (dated by TCRdb to the late 2010s). Sequenced on an Illumina HiSeq 1500. TCRdb trimmed public reads at Q25 via fastp, called clones via MiXCR and kept in-frame beta chains. CDR3 protein sequences are deduplicated, and each keeps its most common genes and DNA. For this sample the table gives roughly 230,000 distinct CDR3 sequences, of which 22% were detected only once. The ten largest clonotypes hold about 20% of the sample. Specimen: CD8+ T cells from PBMCs. The receptors stem from a human donor in good health (CMV status not recorded). Some clones in this sample may be carry-over from other donors' samples.

The chain links TRBV28 to TRBJ2-5; D may be TRBD1 or TRBD2 (5 bases each). The CDR3 extends over 14 amino acids. Germline V gene sequence: CDR1 MDHEN, CDR2 SYDVKM. V was pared by 5 bases and J by 4 bases, with 14 bases between. The chain's CDR3 is CASSPRDGTETQYF. The DNA of the CDR3 is TGTGCCAGCAGTCCTCGGGACGGGACAGAGACCCAGTACTTC.

The chain links TRBV12-3 or TRBV12-4 to TRBJ2-1; D gene uncertain. V was clipped by 3 bases and J by 2 bases, with 11 bases between them. The CDR3 is made up of 15 amino acids. CDR3 in DNA: TGTGCCAGCAGTTTTTCCCCTAGTACCTACAATGAGCAGTTCTTC. It encodes CASSFSPSTYNEQFF.

At least ten counts were recorded for this clonotype. The chain employs TRBV20-1 and TRBJ2-7; no definite D call. Germline values: CDR1 DFQATT, CDR2 SNEGSKA (reference sequence). The CDR3 is 13 residues long. Trimming cost V 0 bases and J 2 bases, with 8 bases left between them. This CDR3 is CSAREGAAYEQYF. DNA of the CDR3: TGCAGTGCTAGAGAAGGCGCCGCCTACGAGCAGTACTTC.

This clonotype appeared many times. The CDR3: CASHPMGQPQHF. For the CDR3, the DNA is TGTGCCAGTCACCCTATGGGGCAGCCCCAGCATTTT. V gene TRBV19 combines with J gene TRBJ1-5; D is ambiguous. The germline CDR1 and CDR2 sequences are LNHDA and SQIVND (reference sequence). The CDR3 totals 12 residues. V was shortened by 8 bases and J by 7 bases, with 12 bases between the two germline ends. Full variable domain (outside the CDR3, taken from reference TRBV19 and TRBJ1-5): DGGITQSPKYLFRKEGQNVTLSCEQNLNHDAMYWYRQDPGQGLRLIYYSQIVNDFQKGDIAEGYSVSREKKESFPLTVTSAQKNPTAFYLCASHPMGQPQHFGDGTRLSIL.

J is TRBJ2-7 and V is TRBV10-3; 9 bases match TRBD2. The CDR3 extends over 15 amino acids. V shed 3 bases, J shed 4 bases, and the junction held 7 bases outside the gene matches. Per the germline V gene, CDR1 is ENHRY and CDR2 is SYGVKD. The CDR3 here is CAISEGRGGWYEQYF. DNA for the CDR3: TGTGCCATCAGTGAAGGGCGGGGGGGCTGGTACGAGCAGTACTTC.

The chain combines TRBV20-1 with TRBJ2-3; D call uncertain. The CDR3 runs 12 residues. The germline V gene has CDR1 DFQATT and CDR2 SNEGSKA (reference sequence). V shed 5 bases and J shed 8 bases, with 14 bases lying between them. The chain's CDR3 is CSAYMNWCTQYF. Written as DNA, the CDR3 is TGCAGTGCTTATATGAACTGGTGTACGCAGTATTTT.

This clonotype showed up many times. This chain uses TRBV7-9 with TRBJ1-1; D unclear. V was trimmed by 1 base and J by 2 bases, leaving 2 bases between them. The germline V gene has CDR1 SEHNR and CDR2 FQNEAQ (reference sequence). This CDR3 comprises 12 residues. CDR3 region: CASSLDNTEAFF. CDR3 bases: TGTGCCAGCAGCTTAGACAACACTGAAGCTTTCTTT.

The chain employs TRBV7-2 and TRBJ1-4; D not resolved. CDR1 is SGHTA, CDR2 FQGNSA, per germline. This CDR3 is built from 15 residues. Trimming took 3 bases from V and 3 from J, leaving 11 bases between them. The CDR3: CASSFRGYPNEKLFF. The DNA of the CDR3 is TGTGCCAGCAGCTTTAGAGGGTATCCTAATGAAAAACTGTTTTTT.

This rearrangement joins TRBV10-3 to TRBJ1-5; the D gene is possibly TRBD1 (6 bases). The CDR3 is made up of 14 amino acids. CDR1 is ENHRY and CDR2 is SYGVKD in the germline V gene. The ends were cut back, 4 bases at V and 3 bases at J, with 10 bases in the middle. The CDR3 DNA reads TGTGCCATCAGTGGGAGACAGGACAATCAGCCCCAGCATTTT. Translated: CAISGRQDNQPQHF.

The V and J genes are TRBV7-9 and TRBJ1-1; D is unclear. There are 16 residues in the CDR3. Germline V gene lookup returns CDR1 SEHNR and CDR2 FQNEAQ (reference sequence). V was shortened by 5 bases and J by 3 bases, with 19 bases between the two germline ends. CDR3 bases: TGTGCCAGCAGCCCAGCGACCAGGACCCGGGACACTGAAGCTTTCTTT. Encoded protein: CASSPATRTRDTEAFF.

J is TRBJ2-5 and V is TRBV6-5, with TRBD2 matching 8 bases. Germline V gene data show CDR1 as MNHEY and CDR2 as SVGAGI. V gave up 4 bases and J gave up 3 bases; unmatched junction bases: 4. The CDR3 contains 14 residues. This chain's CDR3 is CASSSSGGEETQYF. CDR3 in DNA: TGTGCCAGCAGTTCGTCGGGAGGGGAAGAGACCCAGTACTTC.

V gene TRBV10-3 combines with J gene TRBJ1-1, with a tentative D call TRBD1 (6 bases). CDR3 size: 16 residues. From germline, CDR1 is ENHRY and CDR2 SYGVKD. Trimming removed 3 bases at V and 2 bases at J, with 16 bases between. The CDR3 protein is CAISEGQQARNTEAFF. In DNA, the CDR3 is TGTGCCATCAGTGAAGGACAGCAGGCGCGAAACACTGAAGCTTTCTTT.

The chain links TRBV28 to TRBJ2-5; perhaps D is TRBD1 or TRBD2 (6 bases each). The CDR3 loop spans 15 amino acids. Trimming left V 7 bases short and J 5 bases short, with 20 bases between. Germline CDR1 is MDHEN and CDR2 is SYDVKM. CDR3 sequence: CASNLLQGGLETQYF. CDR3 nucleotide sequence: TGTGCCAGCAACCTACTACAAGGGGGGCTGGAGACCCAGTACTTC.

The table lists this clonotype with many counts. The J gene is TRBJ2-6, the V gene TRBV3-1, with D uncertain. This CDR3 comprises 15 residues. V was shortened by 4 bases and J by 4 bases, with 11 bases between the two germline ends. CDR1 and CDR2 from the germline V gene are LGHDT and YNNKEL (reference sequence). CDR3 amino acids: CASSPSSFGANVLTF. For the CDR3, the DNA is TGTGCCAGCAGCCCGTCGAGTTTCGGGGCCAACGTCCTGACTTTC.

There are a few counts of this clonotype. The genes are TRBV5-4 and TRBJ2-3, with TRBD1 identical over 9 bases. The junction had 6 bases not matched to a gene; V was cut back by 4 bases and J by 3 bases. Looked up from germline, CDR1 is SGHNT and CDR2 is YYREEE (reference sequence). The CDR3 contains 15 residues. The CDR3 loop is CASSIQGALTDTQYF. DNA of the CDR3: TGTGCCAGCAGCATACAGGGGGCGTTGACAGATACGCAGTATTTT.

There are many counts of this clonotype. The chain employs TRBV2 and TRBJ1-2; TRBD1 aligns across 7 bases. Germline assignment: CDR1 SNHLY and CDR2 FYNNEI. V shed 6 bases, J shed 3 bases, and the junction held 13 bases outside the gene matches. CDR3 length: 16 residues. CDR3 DNA sequence: TGTGCCAGCAGGGAGAGCACCGGGACAGCATACTATGGCTACACCTTC. Translated: CASRESTGTAYYGYTF.

This clonotype was detected many times. The V call is TRBV7-2, the J call TRBJ2-7; D perhaps matches TRBD1 (7 bases). Trimming removed 5 bases at V and 3 bases at J, with 14 bases between. Germline lookup yields CDR1 SGHTA and CDR2 FQGNSA. The length of the CDR3 is 14 residues. The CDR3 is CASSARDRYYEQYF. DNA of the CDR3: TGTGCCAGCAGCGCGCGGGACAGATACTACGAGCAGTACTTC.

This clonotype was counted only a few times. The chain couples TRBV6-6 to TRBJ1-1, with 7 positions matching TRBD1. Germline values: CDR1 MNHNY, CDR2 SVGAGI (reference sequence). J lost 3 bases, V lost 7 bases, and 5 bases had no gene match. This CDR3 has 13 residues. CDR3 loop: CASKRGGYTEAFF. The CDR3 DNA is TGTGCCAGCAAGCGAGGGGGCTACACTGAAGCTTTCTTT.

This clonotype has at least ten counts. This chain links TRBV7-9 with TRBJ1-4, with 7 bases lining up with TRBD1. V lost 6 bases to trimming and J lost 3 bases; unmatched junction nucleotides: 7. Germline-derived CDR1 and CDR2 are SEHNR and FQNEAQ (reference sequence). The CDR3 extends over 15 amino acids. The DNA for the CDR3 is TGTGCCAGCAGTTCCCGGGACAGTCCTAATGAAAAACTGTTTTTT. Its protein is CASSSRDSPNEKLFF.